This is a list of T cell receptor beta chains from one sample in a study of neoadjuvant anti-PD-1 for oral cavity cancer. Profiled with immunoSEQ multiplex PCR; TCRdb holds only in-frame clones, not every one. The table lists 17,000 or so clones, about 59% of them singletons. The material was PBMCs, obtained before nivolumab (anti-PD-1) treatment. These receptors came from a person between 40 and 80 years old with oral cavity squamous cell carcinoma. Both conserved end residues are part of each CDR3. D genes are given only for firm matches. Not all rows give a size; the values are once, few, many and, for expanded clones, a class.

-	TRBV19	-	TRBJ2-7	TGTGCCAGTAGTACCTCACAGGCGCGGGTCAACGAGCAGTACTTC	CASSTSQARVNEQYF
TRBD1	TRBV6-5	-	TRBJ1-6	TGTGCCAGCAGCCGGGACAGGGCCGTATCACCCCTCCACTTT	CASSRDRAVSPLHF
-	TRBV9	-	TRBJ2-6	TGTGCCAGCAGCGTAGTGGGCGCCGGGGCCAACGTCCTGACTTTC	CASSVVGAGANVLTF
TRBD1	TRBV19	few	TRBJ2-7	TGTGCCAGTAGGAGGGACAGGGGCTCCTACGAGCAGTACTTC	CASRRDRGSYEQYF
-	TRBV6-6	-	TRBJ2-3	TGTGCCAGCAGCGGGGCAGGGATCAGCACAGATACGCAGTATTTT	CASSGAGISTDTQYF
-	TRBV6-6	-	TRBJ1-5	TGTGCCAGCAGCCTAACGGGGGGTTTGGGGCAGCCCCAGCATTTT	CASSLTGGLGQPQHF
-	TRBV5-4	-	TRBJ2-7	TGTGCCAGCAGCCCGGGGTCAGGGGCGGGCTACGAGCAGTACTTC	CASSPGSGAGYEQYF
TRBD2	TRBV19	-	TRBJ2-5	TGTGCCAGTAGTATACCTACCGGGACTAGCGGGAGGGAACAGTACTTC	CASSIPTGTSGREQYF
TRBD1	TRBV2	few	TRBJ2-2	TGTGCCAGCAGCCTCGACTCCGGGACAGGGGCCGGGGAGCTGTTTTTT	CASSLDSGTGAGELFF
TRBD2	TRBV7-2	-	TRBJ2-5	TGTGCCAGCAGCTCGGGGGGGACCCAGTACTTC	CASSSGGTQYF
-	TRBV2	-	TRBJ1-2	TGTGCCAGCAGTGAAGCTTGGGCTTCGCTATCGTATGGCTACACCTTC	CASSEAWASLSYGYTF
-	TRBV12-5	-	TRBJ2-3	TGTGCTAGTGGGCCTCAGGCTGCAACTAGCACAGATACGCAGTATTTT	CASGPQAATSTDTQYF
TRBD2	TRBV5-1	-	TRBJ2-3	TGCGCCAGCAGCTTGGCCGGGACTAGATGGTCAGATACGCAGTATTTT	CASSLAGTRWSDTQYF
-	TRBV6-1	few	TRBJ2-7	TGTGCCAGCAGGACCCTAAGCCTCTACGAGCAGTACTTC	CASRTLSLYEQYF
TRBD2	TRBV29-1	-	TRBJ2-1	TGCAGCGCCTGGAGGAGGGAGGGCCCTTTGGATGAGCAGTTCTTC	CSAWRREGPLDEQFF
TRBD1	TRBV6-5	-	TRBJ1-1	TGTGCCAGCAGTTACTCGTTACAGGGGCGACTTTATGAAGCTTTCTTT	CASSYSLQGRLYEAFF
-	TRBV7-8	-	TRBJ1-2	TGTGCCAGCAGCTTAGCAGGGGGGACAACCCTCTATGGCTACACCTTC	CASSLAGGTTLYGYTF
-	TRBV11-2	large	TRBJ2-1	TGTGCCAGCAGCTTAACAGGAAGCTCCTACAATGAGCAGTTCTTC	CASSLTGSSYNEQFF
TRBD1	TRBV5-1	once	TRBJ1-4	TGCGCCAGCAGCTCACAGGGGGCTGCTAATGAAAAACTGTTTTTT	CASSSQGAANEKLFF
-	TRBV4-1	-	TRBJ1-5	TGCGCCAGCAGCCAGGAGGACAGAGGCAATCAGCCCCAGCATTTT	CASSQEDRGNQPQHF
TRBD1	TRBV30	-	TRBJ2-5	TGTGCCTGGAGTCCAGGGGGCATGGAGACCCAGTACTTC	CAWSPGGMETQYF
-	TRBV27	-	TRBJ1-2	TGTGCCAGCAGTTCCGAACAGGGAACAAAGAACTATGGCTACACCTTC	CASSSEQGTKNYGYTF
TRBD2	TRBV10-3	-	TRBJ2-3	TGTGCCATCAGTGGGGGGGGACCGGGACGTACCACAGATACGCAGTATTTT	CAISGGGPGRTTDTQYF
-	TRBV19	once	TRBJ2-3	TGTGCCAGTAGTAGAGTCCCAGATACGCAGTATTTT	CASSRVPDTQYF
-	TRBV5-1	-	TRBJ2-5	TGCGCCAGCAGCCAGGACACCACGGAGACCCAGTACTTC	CASSQDTTETQYF
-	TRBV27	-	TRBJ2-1	TGTGCCAGCAACCCGATAGGGAATTATGAGCAGTTCTTC	CASNPIGNYEQFF
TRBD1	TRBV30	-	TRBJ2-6	TGTGCCTGGAGCCGACAGGGAACCTCTGGGGCCAACGTCCTGACTTTC	CAWSRQGTSGANVLTF
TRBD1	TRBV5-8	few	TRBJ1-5	TGTGCCAGCAGCTTTCTTGCAGGGGGACAGGGGGCGGAACAGCCCCAGCATTTT	CASSFLAGGQGAEQPQHF
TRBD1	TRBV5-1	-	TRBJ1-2	TGCGCCAGCAGCTCTGGTATGACGGACAGGGGGTTAAATGGCTACACCTTC	CASSSGMTDRGLNGYTF